This TCR beta chain was identified in a study of shared clonotypes between healthy human individuals. Germline V gives CDR1 MGHRA, CDR2 YSYEKL. Trimming took 4 bases from V and 6 from J, leaving 3 bases between them. The length of the CDR3 is 11 residues. Researchers partitioned CD4+ cells into CD45RA+ naive and CD45RA-negative memory subsets. This table comes from immunoSEQ multiplex PCR, and its TCRdb copy is limited to in-frame clones, with some not included. The repertoire holds 2 million to 2.5 million clones, with approximately 96% as singletons. The sequencing input was naive CD4+ T cells sorted from blood. Stated subset: CD45RA+ positively selected. The clonotype was recovered from a man between 18 and 35 years old in good health. The chain links TRBV4-1 to TRBJ2-2; no reliable D call. CDR3: CASSRAGELFF. CDR3 in DNA: TGCGCCAGCAGCCGAGCCGGGGAGCTGTTTTTT.